Below, 25 T cell receptor beta chains from the same sample are listed, as sequenced in a study of blood T cell repertoires in COVID-19 (dated by TCRdb to between 2020 and 2021). Libraries came from the immunoSEQ multiplex PCR assay. Held by TCRdb, this immuneACCESS table contains in-frame sequences only and omits some clones. Under half of the omission traces to an unresolved V gene where checked; the cause of the rest is unknown. This sample holds 200,000 to 250,000 clones; approximately 85% were observed only once. The ten largest clonotypes hold approximately 5.1% of the sample. Specimen: peripheral blood. The receptors originated from a man over 45 with COVID-19, enrolled during active disease.

The genes are TRBV5-1 and TRBJ1-2, with TRBD1 matching 7 bases. V shed 5 bases and J 3 bases; nucleotides not matched to a gene: 7. CDR3 length equals 14 residues. Germline values: CDR1 SGHRS, CDR2 YFSETQ. The CDR3: CASRRDRDYYGYTF. In DNA form, the CDR3 reads TGCGCCAGCAGGCGGGACAGAGATTACTATGGCTACACCTTC.

The chain carries TRBV6-5 and TRBJ2-7; TRBD2 matches 10 bases. The germline V gene encodes CDR1 MNHEY and CDR2 SVGAGI. The length of the CDR3 is 14 residues. Trimming at V came to 6 bases and at J to 4 bases, leaving 6 bases not matched to a gene. The CDR3 DNA reads TGTGCCAGCAGAGATGGTAGCGGGGGGTACGAGCAGTACTTC. The encoded protein is CASRDGSGGYEQYF.

There are a few counts of this clone. The rearrangement joins TRBV7-9 to TRBJ1-2; 9 bases are shared with TRBD1. Trimming at V came to 0 bases and at J to 6 bases, leaving 8 bases not matched to a gene. The CDR3 is 16 residues long. Germline CDR1 reads SEHNR; CDR2 reads FQNEAQ (reference sequence). CDR3: CASSLAFTGGADGYTF. The CDR3 DNA follows: TGTGCCAGCAGCTTAGCATTTACAGGGGGCGCGGATGGCTACACCTTC. The whole variable domain, filled in from reference TRBV7-9 and TRBJ1-2, reads DTGVSQNPRHKITKRGQNVTFRCDPISEHNRLYWYRQTLGQGPEFLTYFQNEAQLEKSRLLSDRFSAERPKGSFSTLEIQRTEQGDSAMYLCASSLAFTGGADGYTFGSGTRLTVV.

J is TRBJ2-5 and V is TRBV5-3; possible D gene TRBD1, 6 bases. TRBV5-3 is an ORF, and what it does is uncertain. The length of the CDR3 is 15 residues. The ends were cut back, 1 base at V and 2 bases at J, with 12 bases in the middle. The CDR3 sequence is CARSLTGHRQETQYF. CDR3 DNA: TGTGCCAGAAGCTTGACAGGGCACCGTCAAGAGACCCAGTACTTC.

The chain has TRBV19 and TRBJ2-5, with 9 nucleotides matching TRBD1. With 6 bases clipped from V and 2 bases from J, the junction kept 10 bases outside the gene matches. Germline CDR1 LNHDA, CDR2 SQIVND (reference sequence). This CDR3 has 16 amino acids. This CDR3 is CASRSPGQGGQETQYF. As DNA, the CDR3 is TGTGCCAGTAGGTCCCCGGGACAGGGAGGACAAGAGACCCAGTACTTC.

The genes are TRBV6-5 and TRBJ1-1; possibly TRBD1 for D (6 bases). Germline V gene data show CDR1 as MNHEY and CDR2 as SVGAGI. Trimming removed 8 bases at V and 8 bases at J, with 18 bases between. This CDR3 has 13 residues. CDR3 DNA sequence: TGTGCCAGCCGAGAAATGGTGGGGACAGAAGCTTTCTTT. It translates to CASREMVGTEAFF.

The J gene is TRBJ2-1, the V gene TRBV5-1; 11 bases match TRBD2. This CDR3 spans 16 amino acids. Losses at the gene ends were 0 bases for V and 5 bases for J; bases not matched to a gene: 4. Per germline, CDR1 SGHRS and CDR2 YFSETQ. CDR3 DNA sequence: TGCGCCAGCAGCTTGGGTGGGACTAGCGGAAACAATGAGCAGTTCTTC. Its protein product is CASSLGGTSGNNEQFF.

J is TRBJ1-5 and V is TRBV7-2; D ambiguous. Germline CDR1 SGHTA, CDR2 FQGNSA. The V gene lost 3 bases and the J gene lost 0 bases, with 12 bases spanning the gap. The CDR3 extends over 16 amino acids. DNA for the CDR3: TGTGCCAGCAGCTTGGAGACGGCATATAGCAATCAGCCCCAGCATTTT. Its protein is CASSLETAYSNQPQHF.

The chain carries TRBV18 and TRBJ1-1; D possibly corresponds to TRBD1 (6 bases). Trimming stripped 3 bases from V and 7 bases from J, with 24 bases between. The CDR3 length is 17 residues. CDR1 is KGHSH, CDR2 LQKENI, per germline. DNA of the CDR3: TGTGCCAGCTCACCCAACTTGGGACACAACCGTGAGTTTGAAGCTTTCTTT. As protein: CASSPNLGHNREFEAFF. The full variable domain, its missing parts supplied by reference TRBV18 and TRBJ1-1, is NAGVMQNPRHLVRRRGQEARLRCSPMKGHSHVYWYRQLPEEGLKFMVYLQKENIIDESGMPKERFSAEFPKEGPSILRIQQVVRGDSAAYFCASSPNLGHNREFEAFFGQGTRLTVV.

CDR3 bases: TGCGCCAGCAGAGAAAACCAGGGGGCGGTCACCGGGGAGCTGTTTTTT. It translates to CASRENQGAVTGELFF. The rearrangement uses TRBV5-1 and TRBJ2-2, with 8 bases fitting TRBD1. With V trimmed by 5 bases and J by 4 bases, 10 bases remained unmatched. Germline V lookup: CDR1 SGHRS, CDR2 YFSETQ. The CDR3 has 16 amino acids.

The chain links TRBV24-1 to TRBJ1-5; 7 bases agree with TRBD1. V was pared by 4 bases and J by 6 bases, with 8 bases of the junction left unmatched. The CDR3 spans 15 residues. Germline V gene sequence: CDR1 KGHDR, CDR2 SFDVKD. The CDR3: CATSEGKTGFQPQHF. The CDR3 nucleotides read TGTGCCACCAGTGAAGGCAAGACAGGGTTTCAGCCCCAGCATTTT.

This clone appeared a few times. The chain carries TRBV7-2 and TRBJ1-2, with D unclear. V was pared by 2 bases and J by 4 bases, with 8 bases between. This CDR3 is built from 13 residues. Per the germline V gene, CDR1 is SGHTA and CDR2 is FQGNSA. The chain's CDR3 is CASSLSNSYGYTF. CDR3 nucleotide sequence: TGTGCCAGCAGCTTATCGAATAGCTATGGCTACACCTTC.

The genes are TRBV5-1 and TRBJ2-3, with 7 bases identical to TRBD2. The junction had 7 bases not matched to a gene; V was cut back by 4 bases and J by 8 bases. Per the germline V gene, CDR1 is SGHRS and CDR2 is YFSETQ. CDR3 size: 13 residues. The CDR3 DNA sequence: TGCGCCAGCAGCACTGAGCGGGGCGGTACGCAGTATTTT. Protein product: CASSTERGGTQYF.

The V call is TRBV2, the J call TRBJ2-3; D remains ambiguous. V lost 2 bases and J lost 0, with 6 bases in between. The CDR3 consists of 14 residues. CDR1 and CDR2 from the germline V gene are SNHLY and FYNNEI. The CDR3 region is CASSELRSTDTQYF. CDR3 nucleotide sequence: TGTGCCAGCAGTGAATTACGGAGCACAGATACGCAGTATTTT.

This clone came up a few times. The rearrangement links TRBV7-2 to TRBJ1-6; 9 bases map to TRBD1. Trimming took 5 bases from V and 9 from J; bases not matched to a gene: 5. Germline V gives CDR1 SGHTA, CDR2 FQGNSA. The CDR3 consists of 14 residues. Here the CDR3 reads CASSRDRESSPLHF. The CDR3 nucleotides read TGTGCCAGCAGCAGGGACAGGGAGAGTTCACCCCTCCACTTT.

The rearrangement joins TRBV5-5 to TRBJ1-5, with TRBD1 matching 7 bases. CDR1 and CDR2 from the germline V gene are SGHKS and YYEKEE (reference sequence). The CDR3 runs 14 residues. V lost 0 bases, J lost 6 bases, and 3 bases stayed unmatched. The CDR3 region is CASSLVPGGQPQHF. The CDR3 DNA is TGTGCCAGCAGCTTGGTCCCAGGGGGTCAGCCCCAGCATTTT.

The rearrangement links TRBV6-5 to TRBJ2-3; the match to TRBD2 covers 8 bases. V shed 6 bases, J shed 8 bases, and the junction held 13 bases outside the gene matches. This CDR3 is 15 amino acids long. CDR1 and CDR2 (germline): MNHEY, SVGAGI. CDR3 region: CASSHPSGGPSTQYF. The CDR3 nucleotides are TGTGCCAGCAGCCACCCCAGCGGGGGCCCTAGTACGCAGTATTTT.

The chain couples TRBV15 to TRBJ1-5; maybe TRBD1 (6 bases). The CDR3 extends over 15 amino acids. Germline V gives CDR1 LNHNV, CDR2 YYDKDF (reference sequence). V dropped 5 bases and J dropped 6 bases, with 17 bases sitting between them. Here the CDR3 DNA reads TGTGCCACCAGCTACGGAGGGGGGGCGGGTCAGCCCCAGCATTTT. It specifies CATSYGGGAGQPQHF.

This clone came up a few times. The rearrangement joins TRBV7-9 to TRBJ1-2; perhaps TRBD1 as D (5 bases). This CDR3 comprises 13 residues. CDR1 is SEHNR and CDR2 is FQNEAQ in the germline V gene (reference sequence). Trimming left V 5 bases short and J 3 bases short, with 10 bases between. The CDR3 here is CASSPQGYYGYTF. The CDR3 nucleotides are TGTGCCAGCAGCCCGCAGGGCTACTATGGCTACACCTTC.

The chain uses TRBV23-1 and TRBJ2-7; 7 bases map to TRBD1. TRBV23-1 is known as an ORF, though its function is uncertain. There are 12 residues in the CDR3. With V trimmed by 10 bases and J by 2 bases, 5 bases remained unmatched. CDR3 nucleotide sequence: TGCGCCAAGGGGGCGCTGGCCTACGAGCAGTACTTC. Encoded protein: CAKGALAYEQYF.

The V gene is TRBV7-9, the J gene TRBJ1-3; D remains unclear. V was trimmed by 0 bases and J by 4 bases, leaving 7 bases between them. The V gene's germline CDR1 is SEHNR and CDR2 FQNEAQ (reference sequence). The CDR3 extends over 14 amino acids. CDR3 nucleotides: TGTGCCAGCAGCTTAGCGTTGCAGGGAAACACCATATATTTT. Translating it yields CASSLALQGNTIYF.

The V call is TRBV9, the J call TRBJ1-6, with a weak D call TRBD1 (6 bases). The CDR3 spans 14 residues. CDR1 is SGDLS and CDR2 is YYNGEE in the germline V gene. Trimming left V 5 bases short and J 7 bases short, with 13 bases between. The DNA for the CDR3 is TGTGCCAGCAGTGCCCAAACAGGGAATTCACCCCTCCACTTT. This gives the protein CASSAQTGNSPLHF.

V is TRBV18 and J is TRBJ1-1; possible D gene TRBD1, 5 bases. Looked up from germline, CDR1 is KGHSH and CDR2 is LQKENI. Trimming cost V 6 bases and J 6 bases, with 14 bases left between them. The CDR3 spans 13 residues. Here the CDR3 reads CASSRGVPPEAFF. CDR3 nucleotides: TGTGCCAGCTCGCGGGGGGTCCCCCCTGAAGCTTTCTTT.

The CDR3 nucleotides read TGTGCCAGCAATTTACAGGGGAAGAACACTGAAGCTTTCTTT. Translating gives CASNLQGKNTEAFF. This chain links TRBV2 with TRBJ1-1; 7 bases are shared with TRBD1. J lost 1 base, V lost 7 bases, and 6 bases had no gene match. The CDR3 spans 14 residues. Germline-derived CDR1 and CDR2 are SNHLY and FYNNEI.

This chain connects TRBV6-5 to TRBJ2-7; a weak D match, TRBD1 (5 bases). The CDR3 runs to 15 residues. Deletions cut 0 bases from V and 2 bases from J, with 11 bases between. Germline lookup yields CDR1 MNHEY and CDR2 SVGAGI. The CDR3 nucleotides read TGTGCCAGCAGTTACTCGATCGACAGTACCTACGAGCAGTACTTC. It is translated as CASSYSIDSTYEQYF.